Listed here are 14 T cell receptor beta chains from one sample, sequenced in a study of cytomegalovirus exposure and HLA in healthy donors. The PCR employed 60 Vbeta primers together with 13 Jbeta primers. Generated by immunoSEQ multiplex PCR, the TCRdb table keeps only in-frame clones and is missing some. The sample holds more than 100,000 clones, 64% seen once. Sequenced material: PBMCs. Receptors originate from a middle-aged woman in good health and CMV-seronegative.

V is TRBV5-1 and J is TRBJ2-1; possibly TRBD2 for D (7 bases). This CDR3 contains 15 residues. CDR1 and CDR2 (germline): SGHRS, YFSETQ. The germline V and J ends were trimmed by 6 bases and 7 bases, with 20 bases remaining between them. Here the CDR3 reads CASTFGGGQRNEQFF. The CDR3 DNA sequence: TGCGCCAGCACCTTTGGGGGGGGGCAAAGAAATGAGCAGTTCTTC.

The table lists this clone with a few counts. CDR3 region: CASSPQGTYSGNTIYF. CDR3 in DNA: TGTGCCAGTAGTCCACAGGGTACTTACTCTGGAAACACCATATATTTT. The chain links TRBV19 to TRBJ1-3; possibly TRBD1 for D (6 bases). V dropped 5 bases and J dropped 0 bases, with 14 bases sitting between them. Germline CDR1 is LNHDA and CDR2 is SQIVND (reference sequence). The CDR3 has 16 residues.

This sequence joins TRBV13 and TRBJ1-2; TRBD1 aligns across 9 bases. Germline trimming cut 5 bases from V and 7 bases from J; bases unmatched to any gene: 5. Per the germline V gene, CDR1 is PRHDT and CDR2 is FYEKMQ (reference sequence). This CDR3 has 13 amino acids. DNA for the CDR3: TGTGCCAGCAGCCCAGGACAGGGGTTTGGCTACACCTTC. Its protein product is CASSPGQGFGYTF.

This clone was detected ten times or more. The chain carries TRBV2 and TRBJ1-5, with a possible D match to TRBD1 (5 bases). Looked up from germline, CDR1 is SNHLY and CDR2 is FYNNEI. This CDR3 is 14 amino acids long. Trimming left V 3 bases short and J 3 bases short, with 9 bases between. The CDR3 protein is CASSESGNNQPQHF. Written as DNA, the CDR3 is TGTGCCAGCAGTGAGTCAGGGAACAATCAGCCCCAGCATTTT. Full variable domain (missing parts from reference TRBV2 and TRBJ1-5): EPEVTQTPSHQVTQMGQEVILRCVPISNHLYFYWYRQILGQKVEFLVSFYNNEISEKSEIFDDQFSVERPDGSNFTLKIRSTKLEDSAMYFCASSESGNNQPQHFGDGTRLSIL.

The sample holds one count of this clone. This chain joins TRBV4-3 and TRBJ1-1, with a possible D match to TRBD1 (6 bases). The CDR3 is 15 amino acids. V dropped 4 bases and J dropped 3 bases, with 15 bases sitting between them. Germline CDR1 is LGHNA and CDR2 is YSLEER. The CDR3 bases are TGCGCCAGCAGCCTCCGGGGGCGGGGGGACACTGAAGCTTTCTTT. Translation gives CASSLRGRGDTEAFF.

The genes are TRBV29-1 and TRBJ2-7, with D perhaps matching TRBD2 (6 bases). Germline values: CDR1 SQVTM, CDR2 ANQGSEA. This CDR3 spans 13 amino acids. Trimming left V 5 bases short and J 6 bases short, with 17 bases between. This CDR3 is CSVRHTGVLEQYF. CDR3 nucleotide sequence: TGCAGCGTTCGTCACACGGGGGTACTCGAGCAGTACTTC.

The chain links TRBV9 to TRBJ2-6; no definite D call. Germline CDR1 SGDLS, CDR2 YYNGEE. The CDR3 extends over 15 amino acids. The V gene lost 2 bases and the J gene lost 0 bases, with 6 bases spanning the gap. CDR3 in DNA: TGTGCCAGCAGCGTTATCAGCTCTGGGGCCAACGTCCTGACTTTC. Amino acid sequence: CASSVISSGANVLTF.

V usage is TRBV7-9 and J usage is TRBJ1-2; D perhaps matches TRBD1 (5 bases). Trimming cost V 4 bases and J 3 bases, with 15 bases left between them. The CDR3 covers 15 residues. The germline gives CDR1 SEHNR, CDR2 FQNEAQ (reference sequence). The CDR3 nucleotides read TGTGCCAGCAGCTCCGTTTGGGGGGTGTACTATGGCTACACCTTC. Protein product: CASSSVWGVYYGYTF.

The chain is built from TRBV7-2 and TRBJ1-2, with 10 nucleotides matching TRBD1. CDR3 length equals 14 residues. From germline, CDR1 is SGHTA and CDR2 FQGNSA. V dropped 5 bases and J dropped 8; count of bases not matched to a gene: 8. The DNA for the CDR3 is TGTGCCAGCAGCCAAAACCGGGACAGGGGCGGCTACACCTTC. Amino acids: CASSQNRDRGGYTF.

The chain is built from TRBV4-3 and TRBJ1-1; D unresolved. Per germline, CDR1 LGHNA and CDR2 YSLEER. This CDR3 is 13 amino acids long. Trimming cost V 0 bases and J 10 bases, with 12 bases left between them. The CDR3 region is CASSQEARRRAFF. The DNA for the CDR3 is TGCGCCAGCAGCCAAGAAGCACGGAGGCGAGCTTTCTTT.

The J gene is TRBJ2-5, the V gene TRBV7-9; TRBD2 aligns across 7 bases. The CDR3 has 17 amino acids. Germline CDR1 is SEHNR and CDR2 is FQNEAQ (reference sequence). The junction had 12 bases not matched to a gene; V was cut back by 1 base and J by 4 bases. The CDR3, as DNA: TGTGCCAGCAGCTTAGGAGACGGAGCGGGGCGAGTAGAGACCCAGTACTTC. Translation: CASSLGDGAGRVETQYF.

This clone was found a few times. The chain carries TRBV2 and TRBJ2-2; TRBD2 might be the D (7 bases). This CDR3 spans 15 amino acids. The germline V and J ends were trimmed by 7 bases and 6 bases, with 18 bases remaining between them. The V gene's germline CDR1 is SNHLY and CDR2 FYNNEI. CDR3 nucleotide sequence: TGTGCCAGCACCCGAGGGAGGGGGAGGGCCGGGGAGCTGTTTTTT. This codes for CASTRGRGRAGELFF.

This chain connects TRBV19 to TRBJ1-2; 9 bases agree with TRBD1. The CDR3 length is 13 residues. Trimming removed 6 bases from V and 8 bases from J; junction bases left unmatched: 7. CDR1 LNHDA and CDR2 SQIVND come from the germline V gene (reference sequence). CDR3 in DNA: TGTGCCAGTAGGGGGGACAGGGTAAGCGGCTACACCTTC. Translation gives CASRGDRVSGYTF.

This clone was counted between two and nine times. This sequence joins TRBV30 and TRBJ1-2; D is unclear. The CDR3 contains 11 residues. The ends were cut back, 2 bases at V and 7 bases at J, with 8 bases in the middle. Germline CDR1 and CDR2: GTSNPN and SVGIG (reference sequence). The CDR3 reads CAWSRGGGYTF. The CDR3 DNA reads as TGTGCCTGGAGTCGGGGTGGTGGCTACACCTTC. The whole variable domain, filled in from reference TRBV30 and TRBJ1-2, reads SQTIHQWPATLVQPVGSPLSLECTVEGTSNPNLYWYRQAAGRGLQLLFYSVGIGQISSEVPQNLSASRPQDRQFILSSKKLLLSDSGFYLCAWSRGGGYTFGSGTRLTVV.